This T cell receptor (beta chain) was obtained from a study of blood T cell repertoires in COVID-19. Study summary: Sample material is recorded as cDNA or gDNA derived from T cells, B-cell-depleted T cells, or PBMCs.

In the source study's methods: Estimation of nucleated cell counts was performed using reference gene primer amplification. Assay: immunoSEQ multiplex PCR; the TCRdb copy retains only in-frame clones and omits some. V and J calls and clone size are copied from that table; D and trimming were computed from the DNA. The data hold approximately 330,000 clones, with roughly 87% observed a single time. V gave up 0 bases and J gave up 6 bases; unmatched junction bases: 7. CDR3 size: 16 residues. The V gene's germline CDR1 is SGHKS and CDR2 YYEKEE (reference sequence). This clone appeared once. The V and J genes are TRBV5-5 and TRBJ2-7, with TRBD1 matching 12 bases. The source of this sequence is a young man with COVID-19, enrolled during active disease. The specimen was peripheral blood. The CDR3 nucleotides are TGTGCCAGCAGCTTGGATATCGGGACAGGGGGCGGCGAGCAGTACTTC. This gives the protein CASSLDIGTGGGEQYF.